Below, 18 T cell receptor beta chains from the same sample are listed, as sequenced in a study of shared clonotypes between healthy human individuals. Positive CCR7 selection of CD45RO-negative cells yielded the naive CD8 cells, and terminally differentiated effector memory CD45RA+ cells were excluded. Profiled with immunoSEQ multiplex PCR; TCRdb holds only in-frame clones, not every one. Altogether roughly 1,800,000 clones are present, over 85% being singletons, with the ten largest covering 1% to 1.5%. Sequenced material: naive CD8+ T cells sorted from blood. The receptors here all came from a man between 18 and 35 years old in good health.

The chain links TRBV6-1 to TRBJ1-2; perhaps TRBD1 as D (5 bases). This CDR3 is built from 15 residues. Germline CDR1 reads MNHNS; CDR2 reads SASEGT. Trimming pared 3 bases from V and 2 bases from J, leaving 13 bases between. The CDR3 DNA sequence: TGTGCCAGCAGTGACCGCGGAGGGGAAAACTATGGCTACACCTTC. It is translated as CASSDRGGENYGYTF.

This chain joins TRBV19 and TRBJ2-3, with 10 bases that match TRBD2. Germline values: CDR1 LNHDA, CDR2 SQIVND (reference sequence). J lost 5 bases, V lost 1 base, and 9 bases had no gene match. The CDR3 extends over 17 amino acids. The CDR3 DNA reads TGTGCCAGTAGTATAGGGGCCGGGACTAGCGTGGGAGATACGCAGTATTTT. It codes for CASSIGAGTSVGDTQYF.

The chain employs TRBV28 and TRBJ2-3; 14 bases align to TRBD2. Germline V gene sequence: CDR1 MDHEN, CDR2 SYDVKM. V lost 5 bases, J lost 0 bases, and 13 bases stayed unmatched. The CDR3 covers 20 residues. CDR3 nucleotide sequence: TGTGCCAGCAGTCCCGCCGGACTAGCGGGAGGCCCGAGGAGCACAGATACGCAGTATTTT. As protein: CASSPAGLAGGPRSTDTQYF.

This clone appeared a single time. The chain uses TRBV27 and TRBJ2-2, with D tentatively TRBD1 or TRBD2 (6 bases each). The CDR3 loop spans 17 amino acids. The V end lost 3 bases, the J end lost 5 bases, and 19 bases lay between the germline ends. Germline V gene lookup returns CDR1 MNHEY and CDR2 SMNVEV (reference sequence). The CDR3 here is CASSFSLWGAQTGELFF. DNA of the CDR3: TGTGCCAGCAGTTTCTCTCTATGGGGGGCGCAGACCGGGGAGCTGTTTTTT.

The DNA of the CDR3 is TGTGCCATCTGGGGGGCTGAGCTCTACGACGAGCAGTACTTC. Residues: CAIWGAELYDEQYF. The chain combines TRBV2 with TRBJ2-7; perhaps D is TRBD1 or TRBD2 (6 bases each). Deletions cut 10 bases from V and 5 bases from J, with 21 bases between. The length of the CDR3 is 14 residues. CDR1 is SNHLY and CDR2 is FYNNEI in the germline V gene.

As DNA, the CDR3 is TGTGCCAGCAGCCCGGGAATGGGACTAGCGGGGGGGCCGGGAGATACGCAGTATTTT. It specifies CASSPGMGLAGGPGDTQYF. The chain uses TRBV11-3 and TRBJ2-3; TRBD2 aligns across 16 bases. CDR1 SGHNT and CDR2 YENEEA come from the germline V gene. The CDR3 runs to 19 residues. Trimming removed 5 bases from V and 5 bases from J; junction bases left unmatched: 13. Combining the CDR3 with reference TRBV11-3 and TRBJ2-3 gives the whole variable domain EAGVVQSPRYKIIEKKQPVAFWCNPISGHNTLYWYLQNLGQGPELLIRYENEEAVDDSQLPKDRFSAERLKGVDSTLKIQPAELGDSAVYLCASSPGMGLAGGPGDTQYFGPGTRLTVL.

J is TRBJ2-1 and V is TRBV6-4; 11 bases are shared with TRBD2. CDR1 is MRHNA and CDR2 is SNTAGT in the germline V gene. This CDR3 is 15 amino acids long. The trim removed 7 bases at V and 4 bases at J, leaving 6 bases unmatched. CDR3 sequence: CASNVTSGTYNEQFF. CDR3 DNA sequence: TGTGCCAGCAATGTGACTAGCGGGACTTACAATGAGCAGTTCTTC.

The CDR3 DNA follows: TGTGCCATCAGTGAGGTGGGACAGGGGTTTACCTCCTATAATTCACCCCTCCACTTT. Its protein product is CAISEVGQGFTSYNSPLHF. V usage is TRBV10-3 and J usage is TRBJ1-6; 10 nucleotides match TRBD1. The junction had 7 bases not matched to a gene; V was cut back by 2 bases and J by 0 bases. CDR3 length equals 19 residues. Germline values: CDR1 ENHRY, CDR2 SYGVKD.

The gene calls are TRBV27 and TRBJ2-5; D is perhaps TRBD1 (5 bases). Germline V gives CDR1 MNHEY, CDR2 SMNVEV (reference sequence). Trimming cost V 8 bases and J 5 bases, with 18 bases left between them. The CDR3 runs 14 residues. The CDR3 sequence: CASGLTGIGETQYF. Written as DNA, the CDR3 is TGTGCCAGCGGATTAACAGGAATCGGCGAGACCCAGTACTTC.

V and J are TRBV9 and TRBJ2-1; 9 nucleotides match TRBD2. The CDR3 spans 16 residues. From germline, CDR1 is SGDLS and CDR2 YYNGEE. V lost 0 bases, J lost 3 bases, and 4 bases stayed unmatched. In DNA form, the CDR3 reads TGTGCCAGCAGCGTAGATATTAGCGGGAGCTACAATGAGCAGTTCTTC. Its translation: CASSVDISGSYNEQFF.

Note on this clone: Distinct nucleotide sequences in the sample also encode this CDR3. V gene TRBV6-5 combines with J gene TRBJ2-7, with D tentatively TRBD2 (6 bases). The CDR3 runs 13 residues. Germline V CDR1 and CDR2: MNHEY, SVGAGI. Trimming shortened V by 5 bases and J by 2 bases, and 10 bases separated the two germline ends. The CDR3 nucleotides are TGTGCCAGCAGTCTGGCGGGGACCTACGAGCAGTACTTC. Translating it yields CASSLAGTYEQYF.

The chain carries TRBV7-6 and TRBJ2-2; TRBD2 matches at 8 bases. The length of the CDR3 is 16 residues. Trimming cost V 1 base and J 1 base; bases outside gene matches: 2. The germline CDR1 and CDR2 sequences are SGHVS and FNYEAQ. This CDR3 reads CASSLEGLVNTGELFF. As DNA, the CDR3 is TGTGCCAGCAGCTTAGAGGGACTAGTGAACACCGGGGAGCTGTTTTTT.

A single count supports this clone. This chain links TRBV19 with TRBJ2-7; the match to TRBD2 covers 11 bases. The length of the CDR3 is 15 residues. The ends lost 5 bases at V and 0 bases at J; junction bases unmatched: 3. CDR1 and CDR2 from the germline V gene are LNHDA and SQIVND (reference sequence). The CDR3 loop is CASSEGLADSYEQYF. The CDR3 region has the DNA TGTGCCAGTAGTGAGGGACTAGCGGACTCCTACGAGCAGTACTTC.

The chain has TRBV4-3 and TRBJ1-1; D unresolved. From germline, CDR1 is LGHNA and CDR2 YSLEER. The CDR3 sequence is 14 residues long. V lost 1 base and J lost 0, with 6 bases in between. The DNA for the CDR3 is TGCGCCAGCAGCCAAGGGAACCTGAACACTGAAGCTTTCTTT. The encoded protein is CASSQGNLNTEAFF.

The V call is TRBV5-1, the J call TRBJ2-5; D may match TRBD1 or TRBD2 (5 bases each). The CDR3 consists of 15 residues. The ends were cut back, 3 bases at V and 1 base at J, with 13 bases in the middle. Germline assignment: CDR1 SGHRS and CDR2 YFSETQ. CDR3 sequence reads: CASSSGTSIQETQYF. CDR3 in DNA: TGCGCCAGCAGCTCGGGGACCTCAATCCAAGAGACCCAGTACTTC. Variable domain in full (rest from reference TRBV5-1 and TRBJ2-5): KAGVTQTPRYLIKTRGQQVTLSCSPISGHRSVSWYQQTPGQGLQFLFEYFSETQRNKGNFPGRFSGRQFSNSRSEMNVSTLELGDSALYLCASSSGTSIQETQYFGPGTRLLVL.

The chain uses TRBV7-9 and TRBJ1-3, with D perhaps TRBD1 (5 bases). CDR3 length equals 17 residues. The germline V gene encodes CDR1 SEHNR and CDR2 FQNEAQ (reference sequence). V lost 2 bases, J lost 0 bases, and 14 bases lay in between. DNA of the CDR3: TGTGCCAGCAGCTTATCCTCGGGGGGAATCTCTGGAAACACCATATATTTT. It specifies CASSLSSGGISGNTIYF.

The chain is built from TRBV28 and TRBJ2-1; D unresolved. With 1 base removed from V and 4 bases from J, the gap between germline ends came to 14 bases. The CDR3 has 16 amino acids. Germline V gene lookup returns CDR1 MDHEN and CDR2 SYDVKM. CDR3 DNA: TGTGCCAGCAGTTTATCCTATCTCGACTCATACAATGAGCAGTTCTTC. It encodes CASSLSYLDSYNEQFF.

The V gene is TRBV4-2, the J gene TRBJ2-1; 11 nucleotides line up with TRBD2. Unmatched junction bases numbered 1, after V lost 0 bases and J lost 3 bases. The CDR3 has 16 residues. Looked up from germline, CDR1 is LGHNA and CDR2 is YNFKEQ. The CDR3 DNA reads TGTGCCAGCAGCCAAGAGGGGACTAGCGGCTACAATGAGCAGTTCTTC. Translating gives CASSQEGTSGYNEQFF.